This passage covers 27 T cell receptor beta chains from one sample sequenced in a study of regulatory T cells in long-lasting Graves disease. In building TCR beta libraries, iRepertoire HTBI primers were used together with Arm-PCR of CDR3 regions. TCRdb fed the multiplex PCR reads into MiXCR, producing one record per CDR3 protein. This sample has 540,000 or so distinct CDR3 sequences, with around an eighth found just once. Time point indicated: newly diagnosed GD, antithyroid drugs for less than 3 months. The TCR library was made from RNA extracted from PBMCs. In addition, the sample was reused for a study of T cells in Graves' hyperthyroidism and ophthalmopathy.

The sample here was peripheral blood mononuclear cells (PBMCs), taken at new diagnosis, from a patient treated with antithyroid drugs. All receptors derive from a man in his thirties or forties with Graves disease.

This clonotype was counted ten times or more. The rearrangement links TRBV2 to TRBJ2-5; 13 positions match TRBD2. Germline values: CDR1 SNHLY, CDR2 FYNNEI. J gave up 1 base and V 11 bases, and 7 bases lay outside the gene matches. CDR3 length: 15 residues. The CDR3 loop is CAGQTSGRSQETQYF. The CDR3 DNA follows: TGTGCCGGCCAGACTAGCGGGAGGTCCCAAGAGACCCAGTACTTC. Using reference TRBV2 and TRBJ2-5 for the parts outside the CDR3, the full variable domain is EPEVTQTPSHQVTQMGQEVILRCVPISNHLYFYWYRQILGQKVEFLVSFYNNEISEKSEIFDDQFSVERPDGSNFTLKIRSTKLEDSAMYFCAGQTSGRSQETQYFGPGTRLLVL.

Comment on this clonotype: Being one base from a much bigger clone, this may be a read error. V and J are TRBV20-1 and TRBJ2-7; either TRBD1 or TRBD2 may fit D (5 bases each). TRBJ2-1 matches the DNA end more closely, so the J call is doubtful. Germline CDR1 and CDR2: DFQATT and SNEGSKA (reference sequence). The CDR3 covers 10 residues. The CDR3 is CSAPGPKQFF. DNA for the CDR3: TGCAGTGCTCCGGGGCCCAAGCAGTTCTTC.

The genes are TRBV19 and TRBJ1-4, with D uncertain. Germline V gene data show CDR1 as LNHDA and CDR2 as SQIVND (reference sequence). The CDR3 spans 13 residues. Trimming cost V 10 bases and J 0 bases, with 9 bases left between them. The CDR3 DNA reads TGTGCCACCTCAGATACAACTAATGAAAAACTGTTTTTT. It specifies CATSDTTNEKLFF.

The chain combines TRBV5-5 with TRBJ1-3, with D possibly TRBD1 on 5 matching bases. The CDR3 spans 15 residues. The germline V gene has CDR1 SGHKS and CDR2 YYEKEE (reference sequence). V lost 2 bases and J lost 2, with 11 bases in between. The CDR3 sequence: CASSFQKGTGNTIYF. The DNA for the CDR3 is TGTGCCAGCAGCTTTCAGAAGGGGACTGGAAACACCATATATTTT.

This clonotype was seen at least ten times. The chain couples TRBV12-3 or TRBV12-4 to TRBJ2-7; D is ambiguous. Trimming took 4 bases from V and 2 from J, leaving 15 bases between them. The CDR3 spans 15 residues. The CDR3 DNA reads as TGTGCCAGCAGTTCCTCATCCCCGGCCCCCTACGAGCAGTACTTC. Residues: CASSSSSPAPYEQYF.

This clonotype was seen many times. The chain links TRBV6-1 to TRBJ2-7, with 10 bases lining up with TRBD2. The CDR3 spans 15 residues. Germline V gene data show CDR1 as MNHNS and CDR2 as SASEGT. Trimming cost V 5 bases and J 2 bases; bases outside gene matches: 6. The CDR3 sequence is CASSRGLAAPYEQYF. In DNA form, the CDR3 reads TGTGCCAGCAGTCGCGGACTAGCGGCACCCTACGAGCAGTACTTC.

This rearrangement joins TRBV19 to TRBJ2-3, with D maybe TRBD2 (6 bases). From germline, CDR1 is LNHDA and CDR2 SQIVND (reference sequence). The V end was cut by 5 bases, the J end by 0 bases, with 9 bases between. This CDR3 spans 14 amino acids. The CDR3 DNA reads TGTGCCAGTAGTGCGGGACCTAGCACAGATACGCAGTATTTT. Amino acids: CASSAGPSTDTQYF.

The CDR3 DNA sequence: TGTGCCATCAGTGATCCGGGGGAGAACACCGGGGAGCTGTTTTTT. As protein: CAISDPGENTGELFF. The rearrangement joins TRBV10-3 to TRBJ2-2; D perhaps matches TRBD2 (6 bases). The CDR3 covers 15 residues. Between the trimmed V and J ends, which lost 3 bases and 1 base, there was a span of 9 bases. The germline CDR1 and CDR2 sequences are ENHRY and SYGVKD.

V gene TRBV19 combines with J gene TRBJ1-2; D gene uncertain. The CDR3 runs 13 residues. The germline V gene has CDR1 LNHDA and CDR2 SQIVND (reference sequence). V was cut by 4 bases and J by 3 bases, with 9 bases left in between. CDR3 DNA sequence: TGTGCCAGTAGTACGTCCGGGGACTATGGCTACACCTTC. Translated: CASSTSGDYGYTF.

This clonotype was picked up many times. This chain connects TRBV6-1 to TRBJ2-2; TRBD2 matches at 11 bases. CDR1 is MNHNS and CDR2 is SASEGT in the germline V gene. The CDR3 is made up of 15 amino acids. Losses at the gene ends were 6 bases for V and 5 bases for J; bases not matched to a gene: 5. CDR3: CASRTGTSGTGELFF. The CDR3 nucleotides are TGTGCCAGCAGAACCGGGACTAGCGGTACCGGGGAGCTGTTTTTT.

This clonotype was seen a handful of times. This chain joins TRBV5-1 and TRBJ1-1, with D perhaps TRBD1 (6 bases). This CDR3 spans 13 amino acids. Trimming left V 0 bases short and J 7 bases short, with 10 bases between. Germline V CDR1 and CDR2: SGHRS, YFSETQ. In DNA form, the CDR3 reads TGCGCCAGCAGCTTGGTTGGGACAATTGAAGCTTTCTTT. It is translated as CASSLVGTIEAFF.

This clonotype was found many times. This chain's CDR3 is CASSIGPVSYEQYF. CDR3 DNA: TGTGCCAGCAGCATAGGGCCCGTGTCCTACGAGCAGTACTTC. The chain uses TRBV12-3 or TRBV12-4 and TRBJ2-7; no reliable D call. The V end lost 6 bases, the J end lost 1 base, and 13 bases lay between the germline ends. This CDR3 region has 14 residues.

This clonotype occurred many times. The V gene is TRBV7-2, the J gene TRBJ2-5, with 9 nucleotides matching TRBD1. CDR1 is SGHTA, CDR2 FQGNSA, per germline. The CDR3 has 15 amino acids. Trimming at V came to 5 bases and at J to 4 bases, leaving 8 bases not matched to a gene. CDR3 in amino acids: CASSLQQGAGETQYF. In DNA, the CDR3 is TGTGCCAGCAGCCTCCAACAGGGGGCTGGAGAGACCCAGTACTTC.

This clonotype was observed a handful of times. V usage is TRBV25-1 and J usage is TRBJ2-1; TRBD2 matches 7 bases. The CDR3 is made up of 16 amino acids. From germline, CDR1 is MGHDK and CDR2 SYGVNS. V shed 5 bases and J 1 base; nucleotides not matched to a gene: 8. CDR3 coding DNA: TGTGCCAGCAGTCGACAGCAAGCGGGATCCTACAATGAGCAGTTCTTC. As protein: CASSRQQAGSYNEQFF.

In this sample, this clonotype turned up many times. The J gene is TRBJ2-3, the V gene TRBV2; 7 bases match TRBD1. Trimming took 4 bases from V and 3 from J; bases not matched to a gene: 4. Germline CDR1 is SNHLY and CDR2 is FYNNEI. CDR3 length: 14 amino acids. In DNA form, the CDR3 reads TGTGCCAGCAGTGGCGACAGGGTAACAGATACGCAGTATTTT. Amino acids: CASSGDRVTDTQYF.

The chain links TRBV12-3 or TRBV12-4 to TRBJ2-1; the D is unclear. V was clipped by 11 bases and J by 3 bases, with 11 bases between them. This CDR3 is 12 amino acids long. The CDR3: CASCPYYNEQFF. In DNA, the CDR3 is TGTGCCTCCTGCCCTTACTACAATGAGCAGTTCTTC.

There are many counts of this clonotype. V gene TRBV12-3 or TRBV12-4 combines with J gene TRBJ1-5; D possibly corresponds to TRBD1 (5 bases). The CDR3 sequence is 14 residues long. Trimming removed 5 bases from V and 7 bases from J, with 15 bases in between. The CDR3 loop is CASSRQGIGQPQHF. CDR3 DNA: TGTGCCAGCAGTCGTCAGGGAATAGGACAGCCCCAGCATTTT.

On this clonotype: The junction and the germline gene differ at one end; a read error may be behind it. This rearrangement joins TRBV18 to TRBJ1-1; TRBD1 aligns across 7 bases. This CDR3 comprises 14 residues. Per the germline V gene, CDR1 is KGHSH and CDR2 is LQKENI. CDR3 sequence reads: CASSHDREVTEAFF. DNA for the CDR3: TGTGCCAGCTCACATGACAGGGAGGTCACTGAGGCTTTCTTT.

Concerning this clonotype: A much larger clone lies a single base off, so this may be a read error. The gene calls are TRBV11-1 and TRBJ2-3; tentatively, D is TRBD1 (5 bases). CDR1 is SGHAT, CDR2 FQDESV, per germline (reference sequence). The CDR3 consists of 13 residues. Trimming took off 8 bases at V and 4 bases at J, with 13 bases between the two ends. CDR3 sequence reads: CASGQGHADTQYF. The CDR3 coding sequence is TGTGCCAGCGGCCAGGGTCACGCAGATACGCAGTATTTT.

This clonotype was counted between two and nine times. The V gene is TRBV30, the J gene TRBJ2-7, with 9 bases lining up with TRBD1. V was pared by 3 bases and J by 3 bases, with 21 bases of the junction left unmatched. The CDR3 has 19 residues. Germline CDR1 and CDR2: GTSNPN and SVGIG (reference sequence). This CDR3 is CAWSEYGTGRAAGGYEQYF. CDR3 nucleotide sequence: TGTGCCTGGAGCGAATACGGGACAGGGCGCGCGGCGGGTGGCTACGAGCAGTACTTC.

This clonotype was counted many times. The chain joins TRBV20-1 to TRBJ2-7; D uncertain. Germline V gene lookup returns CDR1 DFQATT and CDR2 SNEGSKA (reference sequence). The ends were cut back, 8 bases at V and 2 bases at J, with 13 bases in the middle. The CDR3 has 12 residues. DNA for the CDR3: TGCAGTCTGCTCGGTAGTACCTACGAGCAGTACTTC. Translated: CSLLGSTYEQYF.

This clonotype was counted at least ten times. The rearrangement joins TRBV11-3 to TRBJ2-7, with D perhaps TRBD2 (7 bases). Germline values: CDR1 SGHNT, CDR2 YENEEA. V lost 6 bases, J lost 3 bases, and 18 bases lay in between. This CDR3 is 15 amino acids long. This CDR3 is CASRGEGVGRYEQYF. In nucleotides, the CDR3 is TGTGCCAGCAGAGGGGAGGGGGTAGGTCGCTACGAGCAGTACTTC.

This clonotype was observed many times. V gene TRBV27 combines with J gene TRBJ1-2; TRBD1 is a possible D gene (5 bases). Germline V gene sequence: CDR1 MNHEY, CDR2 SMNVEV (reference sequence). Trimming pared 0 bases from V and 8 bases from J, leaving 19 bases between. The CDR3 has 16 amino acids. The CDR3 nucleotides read TGTGCCAGCAGTTTATCTTTCGCTGTAGGGGTTTCCGGCTACACCTTC. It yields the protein CASSLSFAVGVSGYTF.

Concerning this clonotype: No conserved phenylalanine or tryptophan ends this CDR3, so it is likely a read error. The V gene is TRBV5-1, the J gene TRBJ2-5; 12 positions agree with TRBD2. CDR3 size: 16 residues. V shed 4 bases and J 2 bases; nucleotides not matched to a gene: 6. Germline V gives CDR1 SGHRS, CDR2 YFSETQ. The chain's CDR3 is CASSLGLAGPQETQYS. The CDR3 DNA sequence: TGCGCCAGCAGCCTAGGACTAGCGGGGCCACAAGAGACCCAGTACTCC.

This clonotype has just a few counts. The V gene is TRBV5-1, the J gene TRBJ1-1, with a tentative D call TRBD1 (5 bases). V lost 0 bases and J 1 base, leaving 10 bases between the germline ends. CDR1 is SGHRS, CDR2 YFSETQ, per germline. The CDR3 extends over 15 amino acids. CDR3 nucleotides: TGCGCCAGCAGCTTGGAACCGGGGCCGAACACTGAAGCTTTCTTT. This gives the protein CASSLEPGPNTEAFF.

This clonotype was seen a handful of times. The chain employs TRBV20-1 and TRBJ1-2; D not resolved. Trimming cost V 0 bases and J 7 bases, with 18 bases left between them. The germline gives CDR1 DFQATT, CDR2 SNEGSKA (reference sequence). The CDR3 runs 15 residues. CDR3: CSARDMSRRAGGYTF. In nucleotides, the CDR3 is TGCAGTGCTAGAGATATGAGTAGGCGGGCAGGTGGCTACACCTTC.

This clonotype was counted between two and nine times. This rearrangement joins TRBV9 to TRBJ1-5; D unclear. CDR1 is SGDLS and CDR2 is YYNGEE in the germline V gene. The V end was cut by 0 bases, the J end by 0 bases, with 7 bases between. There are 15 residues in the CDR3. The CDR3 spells CASSVDPVSNQPQHF. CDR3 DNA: TGTGCCAGCAGCGTAGACCCAGTTAGCAATCAGCCCCAGCATTTT.